This TCR beta chain is from a study of CD8+ T cells in alopecia areata. For this clone: What it binds is not known.

Study results and caveats: Normal scalp had lower clonality than lesional scalp, with alopecia totalis/universalis lesions showing this most strongly. Mice gave a clearer picture of TCR sharing than patients did, possibly for HLA-related reasons.

Extracted RNA was reverse transcribed, and the resulting cDNA served as sequencing template. Method: immunoSEQ multiplex PCR; TCRdb's copy keeps in-frame clones and lacks some. The table includes 100,000 to 150,000 clones, approximately 47% detected once. The CDR3 has 14 amino acids. Germline V lookup: CDR1 GTSNPN, CDR2 SVGIG (reference sequence). V shed 5 bases, J shed 4 bases, and the junction held 10 bases outside the gene matches. The chain carries TRBV30 and TRBJ2-5; 7 bases match TRBD2. The sample consisted of NKG2D-low CD8+ T cells sorted from blood. The receptor was derived from a human donor with alopecia areata. The CDR3 sequence is CAWEDWEGPETQYF. CDR3 DNA: TGTGCCTGGGAAGACTGGGAGGGACCAGAGACCCAGTACTTC.